A single sample is the source of the 10 T cell receptor beta chains below, sequenced in a study of OX40 agonist ivuxolimab in advanced cancers. Assay used: immunoSEQ multiplex PCR; TCRdb lists only in-frame clones, some missing. The profile shows about 95,000 clones, 89% of them singletons. Sample: CD4+ or CD8+ T cells sorted from blood, taken in a trial of the OX40 agonist ivuxolimab. The receptors come from an adult with an advanced solid tumor such as melanoma, head and neck, liver or kidney cancer.

V usage is TRBV30 and J usage is TRBJ1-1, with D possibly TRBD1 on 5 matching bases. CDR3 length: 14 residues. V was shortened by 5 bases and J by 7 bases, with 20 bases between the two germline ends. CDR1 is GTSNPN, CDR2 SVGIG, per germline (reference sequence). The CDR3 here is CAWVEVGGSLEAFF. The CDR3 coding sequence is TGTGCCTGGGTAGAAGTGGGGGGGTCTCTTGAAGCTTTCTTT.

The table lists this clone with a count of one. This chain links TRBV6-6 with TRBJ1-1; no definite D call. Germline-derived CDR1 and CDR2 are MNHNY and SVGAGI (reference sequence). V lost 2 bases and J lost 1, with 8 bases in between. This CDR3 is 14 amino acids long. The CDR3 spells CASSYAERNTEAFF. The CDR3 nucleotides read TGTGCCAGCAGTTACGCGGAAAGGAACACTGAAGCTTTCTTT.

The rearrangement joins TRBV5-1 to TRBJ2-5; D might be TRBD1 (6 bases). There are 14 residues in the CDR3. The germline gives CDR1 SGHRS, CDR2 YFSETQ. The V gene lost 4 bases and the J gene lost 1 base, with 11 bases spanning the gap. The CDR3 DNA sequence: TGCGCCAGCAGCAAGGACAGTTTCCAAGAGACCCAGTACTTC. It codes for CASSKDSFQETQYF.

The chain joins TRBV7-3 to TRBJ2-1; D not resolved. The length of the CDR3 is 15 residues. The germline V gene encodes CDR1 SGHTA and CDR2 FQGTGA. Trimming cost V 3 bases and J 1 base, with 10 bases left between them. CDR3 nucleotide sequence: TGTGCCAGCAGCTTCCGGGCGGCTTCCTACAATGAGCAGTTCTTC. Translating gives CASSFRAASYNEQFF.

CDR3 DNA sequence: TGTGCCAGCAGCCAAGTGGGCTTCTACGAGCAGTACTTC. It specifies CASSQVGFYEQYF. The rearrangement uses TRBV4-2 and TRBJ2-7; D is unclear. The germline V and J ends were trimmed by 1 base and 3 bases, with 7 bases remaining between them. The CDR3 loop spans 13 amino acids. Germline V gives CDR1 LGHNA, CDR2 YNFKEQ.

The chain recombines TRBV19 with TRBJ2-7, with 10 nucleotides matching TRBD1. This CDR3 region has 15 residues. The V gene end was trimmed by 5 bases and the J gene end by 3 bases; junction bases not matched to a gene: 7. Germline-derived CDR1 and CDR2 are LNHDA and SQIVND (reference sequence). CDR3 region: CASSEAGTGDYEQYF. The CDR3 coding sequence is TGTGCCAGTAGTGAGGCCGGGACAGGGGACTACGAGCAGTACTTC.

The chain joins TRBV19 to TRBJ2-7; D unclear. The length of the CDR3 is 13 residues. CDR1 and CDR2 (germline): LNHDA, SQIVND (reference sequence). V lost 0 bases and J 2 bases, leaving 5 bases between the germline ends. CDR3 nucleotide sequence: TGTGCCAGTAGTATAGACCCAGCCTACGAGCAGTACTTC. Its translation: CASSIDPAYEQYF.

The chain recombines TRBV4-3 with TRBJ2-7, with D perhaps matching TRBD2 (6 bases). Per the germline V gene, CDR1 is LGHNA and CDR2 is YSLEER. Trimming stripped 8 bases from V and 7 bases from J, with 18 bases between. CDR3 size: 13 residues. The CDR3 sequence: CASSLRLAKEQYF. CDR3 nucleotides: TGCGCCAGCTCTTTGCGGCTAGCGAAAGAGCAGTACTTC.

This chain uses TRBV30 with TRBJ1-2; weak D call: TRBD1 (5 bases). The CDR3 is 13 amino acids. V lost 5 bases and J lost 2, with 12 bases in between. CDR1 is GTSNPN, CDR2 SVGIG, per germline (reference sequence). The chain's CDR3 is CAWGAQANYGYTF. CDR3 coding DNA: TGTGCCTGGGGGGCCCAGGCAAACTATGGCTACACCTTC.

This chain connects TRBV4-3 to TRBJ2-7, with TRBD1 matching over 9 bases. V was clipped by 4 bases and J by 0 bases; unmatched bases: 7. There are 16 residues in the CDR3. The germline gives CDR1 LGHNA, CDR2 YSLEER. This CDR3 reads CASSRSGTGSSYEQYF. CDR3 DNA: TGCGCCAGCAGCCGGTCCGGGACAGGGTCCTCCTACGAGCAGTACTTC.